This note documents a single TCR beta chain sequence. Its antigen is not known. Trimming shortened V by 0 bases and J by 13 bases, and 12 bases separated the two germline ends. Germline V CDR1 and CDR2: LNHDA, SQIVND (reference sequence). The CDR3 covers 13 residues. The entry originates in a study of long-term antiretroviral therapy in people with HIV. Notes on the study in general: Versus controls, repertoires in people with HIV had narrower CDR3 length ranges. All time points showed a repertoire dominated by clones expanded before ART.

The immunoSEQ assay was v3.0, run at survey level. TCRdb's copy holds only in-frame clones and misses some; the assay was immunoSEQ multiplex PCR. The sample lists roughly 19,000 clones; roughly 89% were seen once. The clonotype comes from a man younger than 30 with HIV. The V gene is TRBV19, the J gene TRBJ1-4, with D tentatively TRBD1 (5 bases). The sequencing used unsorted PBMCs, collected 2.1 years after starting antiretroviral therapy. CDR3 sequence: CASSIERGERLFF. CDR3 sequence (DNA): TGTGCCAGTAGTATAGAACGGGGGGAGAGACTGTTTTTT. Supplemented by reference TRBV19 and TRBJ1-4, the full variable domain reads DGGITQSPKYLFRKEGQNVTLSCEQNLNHDAMYWYRQDPGQGLRLIYYSQIVNDFQKGDIAEGYSVSREKKESFPLTVTSAQKNPTAFYLCASSIERGERLFFGSGTQLSVL.